This entry features one TCR beta chain sequence. The repertoire was sequenced with immunoSEQ multiplex PCR; TCRdb's copy has only in-frame clones and lacks some. The repertoire holds about 350,000 clones, with 88% as singletons. The data were taken from a study of Ad26.COV2.S vaccination and SARS-CoV-2 variants. Treatment specified: roughly 20 received Ad26.COV2.S at low or high dose, single or two shots; 5 received placebo; per-sample allocation not given. Repertoires come from day 63 after the first vaccine or placebo injection. The sequenced sample was peripheral blood, obtained in a trial of Ad26.COV2.S vaccine versus placebo. The source of this sequence is a person aged 18-60 years who received the Ad26.COV2.S COVID-19 vaccine or a placebo.

In DNA, the CDR3 is TGTGCCAGCAGCTTAGTATCAGGGCTTGGGGCCAACGTCCTGACTTTC. It encodes CASSLVSGLGANVLTF. This rearrangement joins TRBV7-2 to TRBJ2-6; TRBD1 might be the D (5 bases). The CDR3 is 16 residues long. Trimming shortened V by 1 base and J by 3 bases, and 10 bases separated the two germline ends. CDR1 is SGHTA and CDR2 is FQGNSA in the germline V gene.